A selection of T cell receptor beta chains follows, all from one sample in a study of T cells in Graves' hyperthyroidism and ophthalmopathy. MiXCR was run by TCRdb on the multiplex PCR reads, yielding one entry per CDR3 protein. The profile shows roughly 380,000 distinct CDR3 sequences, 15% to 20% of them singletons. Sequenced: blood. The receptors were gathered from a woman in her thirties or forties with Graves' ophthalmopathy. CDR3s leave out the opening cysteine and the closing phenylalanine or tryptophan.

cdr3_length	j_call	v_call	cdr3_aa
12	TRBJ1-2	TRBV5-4	ASSLYGATHGYT
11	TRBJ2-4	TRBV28	ASSLRGVLIQY
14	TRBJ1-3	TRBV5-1	ATSPTAGTTGNTIY
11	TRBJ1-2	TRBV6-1	ASSGTGQVGYT
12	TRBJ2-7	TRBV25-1	ASSAGTASYEQY
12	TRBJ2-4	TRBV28	ASSLGTSDGIQY
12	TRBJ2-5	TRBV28	ASVGLAAGETQY
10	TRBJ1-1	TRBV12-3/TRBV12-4	ASSFWGIEAF
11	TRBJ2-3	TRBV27	ASRTVVPDTQY
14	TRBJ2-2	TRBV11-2	ASSFLPGADTGELF
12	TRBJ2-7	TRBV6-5	ASIFTTLTYEQY
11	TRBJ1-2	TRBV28	ASREIANYGYT
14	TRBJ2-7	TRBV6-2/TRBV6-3	ASSYPTGGGIYEQY
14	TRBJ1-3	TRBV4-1	ASSQGPGNSGNTIY
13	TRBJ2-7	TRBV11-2	ASSLDRTVSYEQY
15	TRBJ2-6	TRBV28	ASSRERMTSGANVLT
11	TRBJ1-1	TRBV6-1	ASSTPVGTEAF
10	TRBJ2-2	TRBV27	ASKQETGELF
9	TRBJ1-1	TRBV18	ASSRATEAF
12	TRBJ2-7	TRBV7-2	ASSQGTGTYEQY
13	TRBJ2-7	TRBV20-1	SATASGGLSYEQY
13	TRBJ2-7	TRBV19	ASSITGQGPYEQY
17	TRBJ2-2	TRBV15	ATSRGLRENRDRSGELF
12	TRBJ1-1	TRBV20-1	SARVTGRNTEAF
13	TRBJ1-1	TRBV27	ASSYLGQGPTEAF
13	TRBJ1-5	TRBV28	ASSADRGGNQPQH
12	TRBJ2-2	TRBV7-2	ASSLKAGAGELF
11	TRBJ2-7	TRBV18	ASSGDLTYEQY
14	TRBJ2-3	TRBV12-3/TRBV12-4	ASSPATSGRSNTQY
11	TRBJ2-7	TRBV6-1	ASSPPGWVEQY
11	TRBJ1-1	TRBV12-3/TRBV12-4	ASSLATVTEAF
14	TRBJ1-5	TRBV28	ASSFRGTGNNQPQH
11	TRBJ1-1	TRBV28	ATQTGDRTEAF
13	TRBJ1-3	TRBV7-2	ASSSQGDSRNTIY
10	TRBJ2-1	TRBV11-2	ASSLQSDEQF
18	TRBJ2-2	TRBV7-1	ASSSRLRLAGGINTGELF
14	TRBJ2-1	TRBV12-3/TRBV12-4	ASSLKGGSHYNEQF
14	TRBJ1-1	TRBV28	ASSLWSRLGNTEAF
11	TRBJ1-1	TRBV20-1	SAPGQGAPRAF
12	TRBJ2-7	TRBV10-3	AMNSGGVSYEQY
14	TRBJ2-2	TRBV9	ASSVVLSPVAGELF
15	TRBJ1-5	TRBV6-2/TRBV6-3	ASSYDRSIRLNQPQH
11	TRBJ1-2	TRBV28	ASSFPGAEGYT
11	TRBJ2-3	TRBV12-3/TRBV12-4	ASSQGWGDTQY
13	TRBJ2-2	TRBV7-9	ASSSPRLGAGELF
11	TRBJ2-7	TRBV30	AWSVMAGDEQY
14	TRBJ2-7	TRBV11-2	ASSTMEPGLAGEQY
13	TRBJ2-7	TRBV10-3	AISELGQGTDEQY
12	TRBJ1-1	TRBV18	ARPGRGPKYGAF
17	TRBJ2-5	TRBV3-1	ASSQAVAGDFTAGETQY
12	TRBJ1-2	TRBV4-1	ASSQEEKRYGYT
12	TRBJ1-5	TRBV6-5	ASSYGICNQPQH
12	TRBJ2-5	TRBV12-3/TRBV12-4	ASSLGKNQETQY
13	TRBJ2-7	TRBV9	ASSVGAVGSYEQY
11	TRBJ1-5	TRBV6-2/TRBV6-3	ASGGTENQPQH
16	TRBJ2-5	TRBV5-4	ASSLGSSGRATVETQY
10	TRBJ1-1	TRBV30	AWSFGQSEAF
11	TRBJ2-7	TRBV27	ASSLVWGTEQY
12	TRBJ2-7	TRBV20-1	SARWSGRDGEQY